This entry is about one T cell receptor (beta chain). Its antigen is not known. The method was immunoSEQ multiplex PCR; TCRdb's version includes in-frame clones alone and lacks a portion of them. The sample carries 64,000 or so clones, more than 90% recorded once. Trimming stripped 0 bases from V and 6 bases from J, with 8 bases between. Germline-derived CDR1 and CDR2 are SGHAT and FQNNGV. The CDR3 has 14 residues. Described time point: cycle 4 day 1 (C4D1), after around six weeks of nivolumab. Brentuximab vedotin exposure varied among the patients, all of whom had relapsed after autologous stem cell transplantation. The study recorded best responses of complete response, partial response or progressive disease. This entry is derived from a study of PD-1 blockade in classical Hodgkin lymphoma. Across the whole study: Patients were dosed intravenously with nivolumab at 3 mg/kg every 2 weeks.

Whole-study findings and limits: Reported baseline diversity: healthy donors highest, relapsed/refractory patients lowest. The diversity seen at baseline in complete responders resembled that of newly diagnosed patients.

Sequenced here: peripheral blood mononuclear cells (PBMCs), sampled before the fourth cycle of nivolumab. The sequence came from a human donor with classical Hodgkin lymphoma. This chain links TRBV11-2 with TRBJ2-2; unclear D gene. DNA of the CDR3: TGTGCCAGCAGCTTAGATCACGGGTCCGGGGAGCTGTTTTTT. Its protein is CASSLDHGSGELFF.